One and the same sample provided the 24 T cell receptor beta chains below, sequenced in a study of breast tumors, draining lymph nodes, adjacent tissues. MiXCR, applied by TCRdb to the multiplex PCR reads, yields one record per CDR3 protein. The table includes more than 200,000 distinct CDR3 sequences, 32% detected once. The lymph nodes were axillary draining lymph nodes from breast cancer patients. Sequencing was performed on axillary lymph node tissue. Every receptor here comes from a female donor with breast cancer. Some clones in this sample may be carry-over from other donors' samples.

This clonotype was observed at least ten times. The rearrangement joins TRBV4-2 to TRBJ2-6; a weak D match, TRBD1 (6 bases). Germline assignment: CDR1 LGHNA and CDR2 YNFKEQ. The CDR3 length is 19 residues. Trimming took 4 bases from V and 0 from J, leaving 19 bases between them. This CDR3 is CASSPTVGRQVSGANVLTF. CDR3 sequence (DNA): TGTGCCAGCAGCCCAACCGTCGGTCGACAGGTCTCTGGGGCCAACGTCCTGACTTTC.

The chain joins TRBV6-1 to TRBJ1-1; maybe TRBD1 (6 bases). Germline CDR1 MNHNS, CDR2 SASEGT. The CDR3 loop spans 11 amino acids. V shed 7 bases and J shed 7 bases, with 10 bases lying between them. This CDR3 is CASIDRIEAFF. The CDR3 DNA follows: TGTGCCAGCATAGACAGGATTGAAGCTTTCTTT.

This clonotype has a handful of counts. This sequence joins TRBV6-1 and TRBJ1-6; weak D call: TRBD1 (5 bases). CDR1 is MNHNS, CDR2 SASEGT, per germline. Trimming removed 5 bases at V and 6 bases at J, with 11 bases between. CDR3 size: 14 residues. Written as DNA, the CDR3 is TGTGCCAGCAGTCTAGGGGCGGGTAATTCACCCCTCCACTTT. Protein sequence: CASSLGAGNSPLHF.

This clonotype was seen many times. The rearrangement joins TRBV5-1 to TRBJ1-3, with D possibly matching TRBD1 (5 bases). With 5 bases removed from V and 1 base from J, the gap between germline ends came to 13 bases. The germline V gene encodes CDR1 SGHRS and CDR2 YFSETQ. CDR3 size: 15 residues. The CDR3 protein is CASRVGDPSGNTIYF. DNA for the CDR3: TGCGCCAGCAGGGTTGGGGACCCGTCTGGAAACACCATATATTTT.

The sample holds many counts of this clonotype. The chain carries TRBV20-1 and TRBJ1-2, with a possible D match to TRBD1 (5 bases). V lost 6 bases, J lost 5 bases, and 10 bases lay in between. Looked up from germline, CDR1 is DFQATT and CDR2 is SNEGSKA (reference sequence). The CDR3 is made up of 11 amino acids. CDR3 region: CSAHQGYGYTF. The CDR3 nucleotides are TGCAGTGCCCACCAGGGATATGGCTACACCTTC.

The J gene is TRBJ1-1, the V gene TRBV20-1; D gene ambiguous. CDR3 length equals 11 residues. Germline lookup yields CDR1 DFQATT and CDR2 SNEGSKA (reference sequence). Between the trimmed V and J ends, which lost 3 bases and 1 base, there was a span of 3 bases. For the CDR3, the DNA is TGCAGTGCTAGGGGGAACACTGAAGCTTTCTTT. It codes for CSARGNTEAFF.

This clonotype was observed many times. A junction end diverges from the germline sequence, so it may reflect a read error. CDR3 amino acids: CASNDRVPPLNF. The DNA for the CDR3 is TGTGCCAGCAATGATAGGGTTCCTCCGCTGAATTTT. The chain joins TRBV28 to TRBJ1-5; D not certain. The CDR3 contains 12 residues. CDR1 and CDR2 from the germline V gene are MDHEN and SYDVKM.

The CDR3 nucleotides read TGCAGTGCTAGACCTCTGGGCGGTGGGGCCAGAATATCTAACTATGGCTACACCTTC. This encodes CSARPLGGGARISNYGYTF. The rearrangement uses TRBV20-1 and TRBJ1-2, with a tentative D call TRBD1 (5 bases). The CDR3 has 19 residues. Trimming took 2 bases from V and 0 from J, leaving 25 bases between them. Per the germline V gene, CDR1 is DFQATT and CDR2 is SNEGSKA (reference sequence).

The V and J genes are TRBV28 and TRBJ1-2; perhaps TRBD1 as D (6 bases). Looked up from germline, CDR1 is MDHEN and CDR2 is SYDVKM. Trimming left V 2 bases short and J 7 bases short, with 8 bases between. The CDR3 has 12 amino acids. DNA of the CDR3: TGTGCCAGCAGTTTACGCAGGGGTGGCTACACCTTC. It translates to CASSLRRGGYTF.

This clonotype was seen repeatedly, ten times or more. The V call is TRBV7-2, the J call TRBJ2-5; D gene uncertain. The CDR3 consists of 11 residues. The V gene's germline CDR1 is SGHTA and CDR2 FQGNSA. Trimming cost V 2 bases and J 7 bases, with 5 bases left between them. The CDR3 loop is CASSLLGTQYF. The CDR3, as DNA: TGTGCCAGCAGCTTACTGGGGACCCAGTACTTC.

The table lists this clonotype with a few counts. A much larger clonotype is one base distant, so this may be a read error. The chain uses TRBV12-3 or TRBV12-4 and TRBJ1-2; TRBD1 might be the D (5 bases). The V gene lost 3 bases and the J gene lost 4 bases, with 15 bases spanning the gap. The CDR3 contains 15 residues. CDR3 coding DNA: TGTGCCAGCAGTTTCCGACAGAGCGACCTCTATGGCTACACCTTC. Amino acids: CASSFRQSDLYGYTF.

In DNA form, the CDR3 reads TGTGCCAGCAGCCAACTCCAAGGGGGACTAGCGGGACATAACACCGGGGAGCTGTTTTTT. Amino acids: CASSQLQGGLAGHNTGELFF. This chain uses TRBV4-2 with TRBJ2-2; TRBD2 agrees at 13 bases. This CDR3 is built from 20 residues. Germline CDR1 LGHNA, CDR2 YNFKEQ. The ends lost 2 bases at V and 2 bases at J; junction bases unmatched: 11.

Points on this clonotype: The junction does not match germline at one end; this may be a read error. CDR3 in DNA: TGTGCCGGCAGCTTCTCAGGGAGCTCAGGAAACACCATATATTTT. Protein product: CAGSFSGSSGNTIYF. The chain combines TRBV25-1 with TRBJ1-3; weak D call: TRBD1 (5 bases). Looked up from germline, CDR1 is MGHDK and CDR2 is SYGVNS. This CDR3 region has 15 residues.

This clonotype was seen at least ten times. The V and J genes are TRBV5-5 and TRBJ2-3; D possibly corresponds to TRBD2 (6 bases). V was cut by 4 bases and J by 0 bases, with 12 bases left in between. The CDR3 has 15 amino acids. Germline V gene data show CDR1 as SGHKS and CDR2 as YYEKEE (reference sequence). This chain's CDR3 is CASSPSTRSTDTQYF. DNA for the CDR3: TGTGCCAGCAGCCCTTCGACTAGGAGCACAGATACGCAGTATTTT.

This clonotype was recorded only once. A read error may be the cause here, since a much bigger clone is one base away. The chain joins TRBV12-3 or TRBV12-4 to TRBJ1-5; D gene uncertain. The germline V and J ends were trimmed by 3 bases and 7 bases, with 28 bases remaining between them. CDR3 length: 19 residues. CDR3 protein: CASSFPPTSHSGSGQPQHF. CDR3 nucleotide sequence: TGTGCCAGCAGTTTCCCTCCGACCTCACACTCGGGGTCTGGCCAGCCCCAGCATTTT.

Comment on this clonotype: This CDR3 fails to terminate in the conserved phenylalanine or tryptophan, so it likely reflects a read error. The chain is built from TRBV12-3 or TRBV12-4 and TRBJ2-7; maybe TRBD2 (7 bases). This CDR3 contains 14 residues. Trimming stripped 6 bases from V and 2 bases from J, with 14 bases between. Here the CDR3 reads CASRPGGLTYEQYI. CDR3 DNA sequence: TGTGCCAGCAGACCCGGGGGGCTAACCTACGAGCAGTACATC.

Comment on this clonotype: Given a much more abundant clone one base away, this may be a read error. The chain is built from TRBV6-6 and TRBJ2-7; 7 bases align to TRBD1. With 5 bases clipped from V and 3 bases from J, the junction kept 7 bases outside the gene matches. The CDR3 is made up of 14 amino acids. Per the germline V gene, CDR1 is MNHNY and CDR2 is SVGAGI (reference sequence). CDR3 in DNA: TGTGCCAGCAGTCATAGGGGGCCAGACTACGAGCAGTACTTC. This encodes CASSHRGPDYEQYF.

This clonotype was detected only a few times. The chain couples TRBV5-5 to TRBJ1-1, with a tentative D call TRBD1 (6 bases). Germline CDR1 and CDR2: SGHKS and YYEKEE (reference sequence). The germline V and J ends were trimmed by 6 bases and 6 bases, with 9 bases remaining between them. The CDR3 sequence is 11 residues long. CDR3 sequence reads: CASTQGSEAFF. The CDR3 region has the DNA TGTGCCAGCACCCAGGGGTCTGAAGCTTTCTTT.

This clonotype was observed a handful of times. This chain connects TRBV28 to TRBJ2-6; maybe TRBD1 (5 bases). The CDR3 sequence is 17 residues long. The V end lost 8 bases, the J end lost 0 bases, and 17 bases lay between the germline ends. Germline CDR1 is MDHEN and CDR2 is SYDVKM. The CDR3 DNA sequence: TGTGCCAGCGGTACCGGGCAGGGTTTCTCTGGGGCCAACGTCCTGACTTTC. Protein sequence: CASGTGQGFSGANVLTF.

In this sample, this clonotype turned up a few times. The chain employs TRBV5-8 and TRBJ1-2, with 9 bases fitting TRBD1. The CDR3 is made up of 15 amino acids. J gave up 7 bases and V 4 bases, and 11 bases lay outside the gene matches. Per the germline V gene, CDR1 is SGHTS and CDR2 is YDEGEE. CDR3 bases: TGTGCCAGCAGCCCTACGGGACAGGGTTTCGCTGGCTACACCTTC. Amino acids: CASSPTGQGFAGYTF.

This clonotype was seen at least ten times. At one of its ends the junction is not consistent with the germline gene, which may arise from a read error. The chain combines TRBV12-5 with TRBJ2-1, with a tentative D call TRBD1 (5 bases). This CDR3 is 12 amino acids long. Germline values: CDR1 LGHNT, CDR2 FRNRAP. CDR3 sequence (DNA): TGTGCTAGTGGTCCCCTTGGGGCCCTCCAGGTCTTC. Translated, it gives CASGPLGALQVF.

This clonotype appeared a few times. The chain carries TRBV27 and TRBJ2-2; TRBD1 agrees at 7 bases. Germline V gives CDR1 MNHEY, CDR2 SMNVEV (reference sequence). This CDR3 comprises 14 residues. V shed 8 bases and J 7 bases; nucleotides not matched to a gene: 10. CDR3 DNA sequence: TGTGCCAGCCTGGACAGGCCTTTGGGCGGGGAGCTGTTTTTT. This translates into CASLDRPLGGELFF.

In this sample, this clonotype turned up many times. V and J are TRBV15 and TRBJ2-1; D call uncertain. In germline, CDR1 is LNHNV, CDR2 YYDKDF (reference sequence). The V and J ends lost 0 bases and 6 bases respectively, with 6 bases between them. The CDR3 sequence is 13 residues long. CDR3 in amino acids: CATSREDANEQFF. DNA for the CDR3: TGTGCCACCAGCAGAGAAGATGCCAATGAGCAGTTCTTC.

V usage is TRBV20-1 and J usage is TRBJ2-7; 11 bases fit TRBD1. Germline V gene sequence: CDR1 DFQATT, CDR2 SNEGSKA (reference sequence). V dropped 5 bases and J dropped 1; count of bases not matched to a gene: 4. The CDR3 runs to 14 residues. The CDR3 DNA sequence: TGCAGTGCTGGCCGGGACAGGGGGTCCTACGAGCAGTACTTC. This encodes CSAGRDRGSYEQYF.